The 17 T cell receptor beta chains below all came from one sample that was sequenced in a study of blood T cells in healthy people across ages. The use of a sample-barcoded 5' primer and a J-beta primer mix characterized a second PCR of about 7 to 12 cycles. TCRdb reprocessed the 5' RACE reads with MiXCR, giving one entry per CDR3 protein. The sample includes 1.5 million to 2 million distinct CDR3 sequences, roughly 27% of them seen just once. Source material: blood. The receptor set was obtained from a woman aged 30 to 39 in good health.

The chain has TRBV10-3 and TRBJ1-2; 7 positions agree with TRBD1. The trim removed 2 bases at V and 3 bases at J, leaving 9 bases unmatched. This CDR3 comprises 16 residues. CDR1 and CDR2 (germline): ENHRY, SYGVKD. The CDR3: CAISERNRQGDYGYTF. The CDR3 DNA reads as TGTGCCATCAGTGAGAGGAATCGCCAGGGGGACTATGGCTACACCTTC.

This chain links TRBV7-2 with TRBJ2-1; 7 bases match TRBD2. Trimming took 5 bases from V and 0 from J; bases not matched to a gene: 10. Per germline, CDR1 SGHTA and CDR2 FQGNSA. There are 17 residues in the CDR3. CDR3 sequence (DNA): TGTGCCAGCAGCCCGTCGACTAGCCGGGGCTCCTACAATGAGCAGTTCTTC. Translated: CASSPSTSRGSYNEQFF. Full variable domain (outside the CDR3, taken from reference TRBV7-2 and TRBJ2-1): GAGVSQSPSNKVTEKGKDVELRCDPISGHTALYWYRQSLGQGLEFLIYFQGNSAPDKSGLPSDRFSAERTGGSVSTLTIQRTQQEDSAVYLCASSPSTSRGSYNEQFFGPGTRLTVL.

The chain recombines TRBV28 with TRBJ1-1; TRBD1 matches at 12 bases. Looked up from germline, CDR1 is MDHEN and CDR2 is SYDVKM. The CDR3 contains 17 residues. V lost 5 bases, J lost 1 base, and 8 bases stayed unmatched. Here the CDR3 reads CASSRGTGGSGNTEAFF. The CDR3 bases are TGTGCCAGCAGTCGGGGGACAGGGGGCTCGGGGAACACTGAAGCTTTCTTT.

This clonotype was recorded many times. The chain couples TRBV7-2 to TRBJ2-3; no clear D. This CDR3 comprises 13 residues. Trimming removed 5 bases at V and 5 bases at J, with 11 bases between. Germline lookup yields CDR1 SGHTA and CDR2 FQGNSA. The CDR3 region is CASSPQSGDTQYF. As DNA, the CDR3 is TGTGCCAGCAGCCCCCAATCTGGAGATACGCAGTATTTT.

This clonotype was recorded a few times. This chain joins TRBV20-1 and TRBJ2-1, with a weak D call TRBD1 (5 bases). CDR1 DFQATT and CDR2 SNEGSKA come from the germline V gene (reference sequence). This CDR3 spans 16 amino acids. The V end lost 0 bases, the J end lost 3 bases, and 15 bases lay between the germline ends. Here the CDR3 reads CSARDPQAGHYNEQFF. The CDR3 DNA reads TGCAGTGCTAGAGATCCTCAAGCCGGACACTACAATGAGCAGTTCTTC.

As for this clonotype: A much larger clonotype is one base distant, so this may be a read error. Because the CDR3 is missing its conserved closing phenylalanine or tryptophan, this is likely a read error. The gene calls are TRBV2 and TRBJ2-5; D remains ambiguous. The germline V gene has CDR1 SNHLY and CDR2 FYNNEI. CDR3 size: 15 residues. Between the trimmed V and J ends, which lost 6 bases and 2 bases, there was a span of 16 bases. The CDR3 sequence: CASSSQRTAQETQYC. Written as DNA, the CDR3 is TGTGCCAGCAGCTCCCAGAGGACGGCGCAAGAGACCCAGTACTGC.

This clonotype was recorded many times. The V gene is TRBV7-2, the J gene TRBJ2-3; the D call may be TRBD1 or TRBD2 (5 bases each). Germline CDR1 SGHTA, CDR2 FQGNSA. The CDR3 is 14 residues long. Trimming pared 8 bases from V and 5 bases from J, leaving 17 bases between. CDR3 DNA: TGTGCCAGCCAAGGCACGGGACGGGGAGATACGCAGTATTTT. This gives the protein CASQGTGRGDTQYF.

This clonotype has at least ten counts. The chain couples TRBV12-3 or TRBV12-4 to TRBJ2-1; D is ambiguous. Trimming took off 8 bases at V and 4 bases at J, with 6 bases between the two ends. CDR3 length: 11 amino acids. The CDR3 reads CASELYNEQFF. The CDR3 DNA reads as TGTGCCAGCGAGTTGTACAATGAGCAGTTCTTC.

This clonotype was picked up many times. The chain couples TRBV7-9 to TRBJ2-7, with 7 bases matching TRBD1. After removal of 1 base from V and 4 bases from J, the junction contained 4 bases not matched to a gene. Germline CDR1 SEHNR, CDR2 FQNEAQ (reference sequence). This CDR3 spans 14 amino acids. The CDR3 sequence: CASSLGDRVYEQYF. The CDR3 DNA reads as TGTGCCAGCAGCTTAGGGGACAGAGTTTACGAGCAGTACTTC.

This clonotype showed up just a few times. This chain joins TRBV11-2 and TRBJ2-2, with TRBD2 matching 11 bases. There are 19 residues in the CDR3. The V and J ends lost 5 bases and 1 base, in that order; junction bases with no gene match: 12. Germline V lookup: CDR1 SGHAT, CDR2 FQNNGV. The CDR3 nucleotides read TGTGCCAGCAGCCTAGGTGTAGCGGGGGGGAAATTGAACACCGGGGAGCTGTTTTTT. Encoded protein: CASSLGVAGGKLNTGELFF.

This rearrangement joins TRBV4-3 to TRBJ2-7, with 8 positions matching TRBD1. With 3 bases clipped from V and 6 bases from J, the junction kept 7 bases outside the gene matches. The germline V gene encodes CDR1 LGHNA and CDR2 YSLEER. This CDR3 has 14 amino acids. The CDR3 sequence is CASSQVAGGGEQYF. The CDR3 DNA follows: TGCGCCAGCAGCCAGGTAGCAGGGGGCGGCGAGCAGTACTTC.

This chain uses TRBV5-6 with TRBJ2-5, with 9 positions matching TRBD1. After removal of 5 bases from V and 1 base from J, the junction contained 15 bases not matched to a gene. CDR1 and CDR2 from the germline V gene are SGHDT and YYEEEE. This CDR3 has 18 amino acids. CDR3 sequence: CASSSLRFGQGIQETQYF. Here the CDR3 DNA reads TGTGCCAGCAGTTCACTCCGGTTCGGACAGGGGATCCAAGAGACCCAGTACTTC.

The CDR3 region is CSARDATGAAAKNIQYF. Here the CDR3 DNA reads TGCAGTGCTAGAGATGCCACAGGGGCAGCGGCCAAAAACATTCAGTACTTC. V gene TRBV20-1 combines with J gene TRBJ2-4; TRBD1 matches at 7 bases. The length of the CDR3 is 17 residues. With V trimmed by 0 bases and J by 1 base, 9 bases remained unmatched. The V gene's germline CDR1 is DFQATT and CDR2 SNEGSKA (reference sequence).

On this clonotype itself: Possible read error: a much larger clone is one base away. V gene TRBV12-3 or TRBV12-4 combines with J gene TRBJ2-5; 11 nucleotides match TRBD2. The length of the CDR3 is 15 residues. After removal of 1 base from V and 11 bases from J, the junction contained 9 bases not matched to a gene. CDR3 in amino acids: CASSLGFLAGGGQYF. CDR3 nucleotide sequence: TGTGCCAGCAGTTTAGGGTTTCTAGCGGGAGGCGGGCAGTACTTC.

This clonotype came up once. The germline gene is not matched at one end of the junction; a read error may be the cause. The rearrangement uses TRBV4-3 and TRBJ2-1; maybe TRBD2 (6 bases). Germline V gives CDR1 LGHNA, CDR2 YSLEER. The length of the CDR3 is 17 residues. The CDR3: CASIQVYSGRTNNEQFF. CDR3 coding DNA: TGCGCCAGCATCCAAGTGTACTCCGGGAGAACCAACAATGAGCAGTTCTTC.

Many counts were recorded for this clonotype. The V gene is TRBV4-1, the J gene TRBJ2-5; D is possibly TRBD1 (5 bases). The CDR3 is made up of 16 amino acids. Germline values: CDR1 MGHRA, CDR2 YSYEKL. V lost 1 base to trimming and J lost 2 bases, with 14 bases between them. CDR3 in amino acids: CASSQGDKTEQETQYF. The CDR3 coding sequence is TGCGCCAGCAGCCAAGGAGACAAGACAGAGCAAGAGACCCAGTACTTC.

This clonotype was detected many times. The gene calls are TRBV11-2 and TRBJ2-6; 8 bases are a match to TRBD1. In germline, CDR1 is SGHAT, CDR2 FQNNGV. The V segment lost 2 bases and the J segment 1 base; nucleotides outside the gene matches: 10. This CDR3 comprises 19 residues. CDR3 protein: CASSLPRQGLDSGANVLTF. The CDR3 region has the DNA TGTGCCAGCAGCTTACCCCGACAGGGGTTGGATTCTGGGGCCAACGTCCTGACTTTC.